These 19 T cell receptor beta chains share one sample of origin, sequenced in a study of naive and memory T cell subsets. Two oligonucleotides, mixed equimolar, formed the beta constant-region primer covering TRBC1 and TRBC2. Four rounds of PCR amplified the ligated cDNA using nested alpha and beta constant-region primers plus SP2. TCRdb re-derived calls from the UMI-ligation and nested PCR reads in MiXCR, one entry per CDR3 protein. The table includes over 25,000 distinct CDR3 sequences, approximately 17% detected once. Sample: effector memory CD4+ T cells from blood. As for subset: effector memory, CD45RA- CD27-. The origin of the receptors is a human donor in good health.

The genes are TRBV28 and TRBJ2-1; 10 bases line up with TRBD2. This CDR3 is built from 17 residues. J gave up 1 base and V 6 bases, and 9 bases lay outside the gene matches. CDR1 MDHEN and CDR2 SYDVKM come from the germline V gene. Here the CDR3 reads CASRLSSGRKSYNEQFF. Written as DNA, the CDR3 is TGTGCCAGCAGGTTGAGTAGCGGGAGGAAGTCCTACAATGAGCAGTTCTTC.

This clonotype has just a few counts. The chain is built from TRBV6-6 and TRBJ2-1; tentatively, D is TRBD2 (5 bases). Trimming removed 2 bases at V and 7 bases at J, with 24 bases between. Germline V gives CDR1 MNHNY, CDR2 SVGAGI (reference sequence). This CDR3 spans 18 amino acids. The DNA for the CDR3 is TGTGCCAGCAGTTACCCCACGAAGAGCGGAGTTACAATGAATGAGCAGTTCTTC. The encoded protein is CASSYPTKSGVTMNEQFF.

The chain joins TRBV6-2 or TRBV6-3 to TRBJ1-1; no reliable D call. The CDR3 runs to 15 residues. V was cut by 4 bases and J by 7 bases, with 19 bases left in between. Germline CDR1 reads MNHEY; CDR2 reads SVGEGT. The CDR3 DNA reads TGTGCCAGCAGTTCCCCCGGCAGCACCCGAGGTGAAGCTTTCTTT. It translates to CASSSPGSTRGEAFF.

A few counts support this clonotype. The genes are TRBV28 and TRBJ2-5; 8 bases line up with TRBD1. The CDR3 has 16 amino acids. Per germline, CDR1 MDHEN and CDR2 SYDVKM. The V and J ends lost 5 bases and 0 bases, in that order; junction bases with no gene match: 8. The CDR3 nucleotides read TGTGCCAGCAGTGGGACAGGTTTAGGGTACCAAGAGACCCAGTACTTC. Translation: CASSGTGLGYQETQYF. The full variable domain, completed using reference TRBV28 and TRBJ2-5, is DVKVTQSSRYLVKRTGEKVFLECVQDMDHENMFWYRQDPGLGLRLIYFSYDVKMKEKGDIPEGYSVSREKKERFSLILESASTNQTSMYLCASSGTGLGYQETQYFGPGTRLLVL.

CDR3 in amino acids: CSARGGGLAGRSSYNEQFF. The CDR3 DNA reads as TGCAGTGCTAGAGGCGGGGGACTAGCGGGCCGCAGCTCCTACAATGAGCAGTTCTTC. The chain couples TRBV20-1 to TRBJ2-1; 12 positions agree with TRBD2. The CDR3 is made up of 19 amino acids. V was pared by 1 base and J by 0 bases, with 10 bases of the junction left unmatched. CDR1 DFQATT and CDR2 SNEGSKA come from the germline V gene (reference sequence).

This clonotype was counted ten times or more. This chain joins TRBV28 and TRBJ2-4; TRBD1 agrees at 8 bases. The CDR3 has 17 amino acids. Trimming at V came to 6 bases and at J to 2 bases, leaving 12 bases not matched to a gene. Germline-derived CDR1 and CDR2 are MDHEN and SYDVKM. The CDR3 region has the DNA TGTGCCAGCAGCCCAACGCCAGGGGGCGGATCCAAAAACATTCAGTACTTC. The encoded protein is CASSPTPGGGSKNIQYF.

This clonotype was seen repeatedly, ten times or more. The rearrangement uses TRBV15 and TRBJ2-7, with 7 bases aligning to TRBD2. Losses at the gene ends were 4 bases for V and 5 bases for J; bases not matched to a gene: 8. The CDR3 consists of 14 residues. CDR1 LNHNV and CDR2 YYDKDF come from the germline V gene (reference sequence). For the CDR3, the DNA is TGTGCCACCAGCATAAGGGGCGGGAGTAACGAGCAGTACTTC. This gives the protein CATSIRGGSNEQYF.

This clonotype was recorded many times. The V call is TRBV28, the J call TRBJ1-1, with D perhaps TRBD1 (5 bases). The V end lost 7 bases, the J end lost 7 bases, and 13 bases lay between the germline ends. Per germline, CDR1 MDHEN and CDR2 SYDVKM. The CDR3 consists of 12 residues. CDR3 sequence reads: CASKQRRDEAFF. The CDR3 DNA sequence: TGTGCCAGCAAACAGCGCAGGGATGAAGCTTTCTTT.

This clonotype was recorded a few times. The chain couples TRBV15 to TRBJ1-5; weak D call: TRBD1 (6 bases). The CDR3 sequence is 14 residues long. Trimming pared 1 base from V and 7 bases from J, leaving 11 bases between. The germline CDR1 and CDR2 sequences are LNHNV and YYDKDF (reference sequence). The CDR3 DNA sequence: TGTGCCACCAGCAGAGCTGAGGGGGGCCAGCCCCAGCATTTT. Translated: CATSRAEGGQPQHF.

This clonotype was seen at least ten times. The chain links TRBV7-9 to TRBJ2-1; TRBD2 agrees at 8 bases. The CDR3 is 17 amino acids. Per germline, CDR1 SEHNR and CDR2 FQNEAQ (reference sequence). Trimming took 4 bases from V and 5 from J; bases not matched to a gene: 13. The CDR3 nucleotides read TGTGCCAGCAGCTCCCGCGCTGCGGGCGGGAGGAACAATGAGCAGTTCTTC. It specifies CASSSRAAGGRNNEQFF.

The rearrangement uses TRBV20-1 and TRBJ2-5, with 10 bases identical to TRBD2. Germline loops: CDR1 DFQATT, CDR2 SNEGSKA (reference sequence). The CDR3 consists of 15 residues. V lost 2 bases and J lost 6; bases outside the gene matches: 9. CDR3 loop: CSARPPLAGEKTQYF. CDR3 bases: TGCAGTGCTAGACCCCCCCTAGCGGGAGAAAAGACCCAGTACTTC.

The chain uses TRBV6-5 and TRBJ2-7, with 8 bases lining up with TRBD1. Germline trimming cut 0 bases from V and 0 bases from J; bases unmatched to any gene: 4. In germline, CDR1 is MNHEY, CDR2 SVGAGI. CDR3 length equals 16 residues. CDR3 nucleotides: TGTGCCAGCAGTTACTCCTACCAGGGGGCCTCCTACGAGCAGTACTTC. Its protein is CASSYSYQGASYEQYF.

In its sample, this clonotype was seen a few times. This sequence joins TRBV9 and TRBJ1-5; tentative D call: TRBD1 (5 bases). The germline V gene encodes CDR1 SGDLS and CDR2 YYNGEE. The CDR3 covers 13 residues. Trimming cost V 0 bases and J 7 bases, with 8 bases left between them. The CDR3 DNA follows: TGTGCCAGCAGCGTAGAAGGGGCCCAGCCCCAGCATTTT. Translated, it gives CASSVEGAQPQHF.

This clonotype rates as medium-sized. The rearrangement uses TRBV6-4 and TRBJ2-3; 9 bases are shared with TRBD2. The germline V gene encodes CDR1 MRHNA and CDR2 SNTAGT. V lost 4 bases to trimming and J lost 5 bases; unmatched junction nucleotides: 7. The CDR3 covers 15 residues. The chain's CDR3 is CASSGVAGAVDTQYF. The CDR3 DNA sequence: TGTGCCAGCAGTGGGGTAGCGGGAGCGGTAGATACGCAGTATTTT.

The DNA for the CDR3 is TGTGCCTGGAGTATGGTAAATGATTATCAGCCCCAGCATTTT. It translates to CAWSMVNDYQPQHF. The chain links TRBV30 to TRBJ1-5; D unresolved. Trimming cost V 2 bases and J 5 bases, with 13 bases left between them. Germline lookup yields CDR1 GTSNPN and CDR2 SVGIG (reference sequence). CDR3 size: 14 residues. The whole variable domain, filled in from reference TRBV30 and TRBJ1-5, reads SQTIHQWPATLVQPVGSPLSLECTVEGTSNPNLYWYRQAAGRGLQLLFYSVGIGQISSEVPQNLSASRPQDRQFILSSKKLLLSDSGFYLCAWSMVNDYQPQHFGDGTRLSIL.

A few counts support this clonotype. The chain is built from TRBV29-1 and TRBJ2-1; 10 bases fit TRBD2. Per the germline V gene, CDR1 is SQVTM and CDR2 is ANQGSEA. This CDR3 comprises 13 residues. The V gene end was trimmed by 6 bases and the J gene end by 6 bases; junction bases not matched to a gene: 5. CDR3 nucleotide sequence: TGCAGCGTAGCCAGGACTAGCGGCAATGAGCAGTTCTTC. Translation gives CSVARTSGNEQFF.

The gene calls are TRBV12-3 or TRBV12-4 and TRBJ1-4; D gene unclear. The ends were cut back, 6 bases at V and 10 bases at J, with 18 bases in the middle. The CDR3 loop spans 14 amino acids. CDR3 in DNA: TGTGCCAGCAGCACCGACCAATCCTCTGGAAAACTGTTTTTT. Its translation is CASSTDQSSGKLFF.

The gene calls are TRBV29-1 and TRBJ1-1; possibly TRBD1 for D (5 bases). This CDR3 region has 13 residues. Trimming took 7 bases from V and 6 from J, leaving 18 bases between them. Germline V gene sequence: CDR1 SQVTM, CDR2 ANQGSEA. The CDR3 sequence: CSAHYRRSPEAFF. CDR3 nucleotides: TGCAGCGCGCATTACAGGAGATCCCCTGAAGCTTTCTTT.

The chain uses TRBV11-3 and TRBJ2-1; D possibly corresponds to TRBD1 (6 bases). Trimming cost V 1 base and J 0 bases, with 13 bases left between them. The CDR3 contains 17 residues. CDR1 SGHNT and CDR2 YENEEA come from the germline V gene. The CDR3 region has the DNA TGTGCCAGCAGCTTAGGTCTCAGGGGCGGCTCCTACAATGAGCAGTTCTTC. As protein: CASSLGLRGGSYNEQFF.